This TCR beta chain was found in a study of T cell responses to AZD1222 COVID-19 vaccine. Findings of the study overall: Seropositive at baseline were only a handful of AZD1222 recipients. Compared with day 0, the breadth and depth of the Spike-specific TCR repertoire rose significantly after two doses of AZD1222. The study sampled repertoires only after the peak T cell response. Of spike-specific TCRs, nearly half reportedly target regions left unmutated in variants.

Data came from immunoSEQ multiplex PCR; TCRdb stores just in-frame clones and leaves some out. The sample shows approximately 90,000 clones, around 90% of them seen only once. Details on this clone: The antigen is undetermined.

The CDR3 is 18 residues long. Germline trimming cut 0 bases from V and 12 bases from J; bases unmatched to any gene: 17. Germline assignment: CDR1 LGHNA and CDR2 YSLEER. The TCR was taken from an adult in good health. The sample was peripheral blood, taken on day 0 of AZD1222 vaccination. This chain connects TRBV4-3 to TRBJ2-1; 10 nucleotides match TRBD2. CDR3 coding DNA: TGCGCCAGCAGCCAAGAATCCAGGGCTAGCGGGGGTCCACACCGGCAGTTCTTC. Translating it yields CASSQESRASGGPHRQFF.